This paragraph covers one T cell receptor beta chain sequence. This clone's antigen is unknown. The germline gene is not matched at one end of the junction; a read error may be the cause. The trial excluded patients who had a history of autoimmune disease or were on systemic immunosuppression. Peripheral blood for TCR sequencing was collected from all dose cohorts at baseline, on cycle 4 day 1, and on cycle 7 day 1. The samples were taken from a phase I, first-in-human, multicenter, open-label dose-escalation trial of ivuxolimab. The trial enrolled adults with locally advanced or metastatic head and neck squamous cell, hepatocellular, melanoma or renal cell carcinoma. Before TCR sequencing, CD4+ T cells and CD8+ T cells were sorted from peripheral blood as separate populations. For sequencing of the TCRbeta CDR3 region, genomic DNA was extracted from the sorted cells. TCRbeta CDR3 regions were sequenced using the immunoSEQ Assay. Drawn from immuneACCESS, this table holds only the in-frame rearrangements with V and J called that TCRdb kept. Clones are partly lost; checked studies trace under half to an unresolved V gene and leave the rest unexplained. The sample table holds tens of thousands of clones, of which about 90% were seen once. 0.3% to 0.35% of the sample is held by the ten biggest clonotypes.

The CDR3, cysteine through phenylalanine, is 14 amino acids long. The entry retains the CDR3 DNA only, 42 bases that are in frame from base 1. Reading the germline V gene gives CDR1 KGHSH and CDR2 LQKENI. This sample was taken from a study of OX40 agonist ivuxolimab in advanced cancers. For the study in its entirety: The costimulatory receptor OX40 (CD134) was targeted by ivuxolimab, a fully human IgG2 agonistic monoclonal antibody. Intravenous ivuxolimab was administered to patients every 2 weeks at six dose levels: 0.01, 0.1, 0.3, 1.5, 3 and 10 mg/kg. Of the roughly 52 patients in dose escalation, 19 had hepatocellular carcinoma, some 15 had melanoma, 9 had renal cell carcinoma and 9 had head and neck cancer. In the dose-escalation cohort, more than 80% of patients were male, and the mean age was around 65 years with a range of about 20 to 80. Prior anti-PD-1, anti-PD-L1 or anti-CTLA-4 therapy was permitted, and checkpoint inhibitors had been received by less than 45% of dose-escalation patients. Partial responses were achieved by three dose-escalation patients, of whom one had hepatocellular carcinoma and two had cutaneous melanoma. Peripheral TCRbeta sequencing aimed to test whether ivuxolimab altered TCR sequence diversity and caused clonal T-cell expansion. The paper covers the monotherapy dose-escalation part of the phase I ivuxolimab trial, which included N of about 56 patients.

On the study overall, not on this receptor specifically: Clonal expansion of both CD4+ and CD8+ blood T cells was observed from baseline to week 6 at doses 0.1 to 3.0 mg/kg. In the 0.1-3.0 mg/kg groups, partial responders had among the lowest normalized peripheral clonal expansion, particularly in CD8+ T cells. After ivuxolimab, more expanded clones were found on average in CD8+ T cells than in CD4+ T cells. The antigen specificity of the peripheral T cells that underwent clonal expansion was not determined. Low levels of normalized T-cell clonal expansion were also shown by some nonresponding patients.

The receptor was isolated from an adult with an advanced solid tumor such as melanoma, head and neck, liver or kidney cancer. The sample in question was CD4+ or CD8+ T cells sorted from blood, obtained in a trial of the OX40 agonist ivuxolimab. Recombination linked TRBV18 to TRBJ2-1; no D gene call is confident. The DNA sequence follows: TGTGCCAGCTCACCAGGGTCTACAAAGAATGGGCAGTTCTTC. Its translation reads: CASSPGSTKNGQFF.